This T cell receptor (beta chain) was recorded in a study of vaccination and CD4 T cells after COVID-19. Whole-study context: Overlapping spike peptides served as the stimulus for the cells. These peptides came from SARS-CoV-2 and from the common cold coronaviruses HCoV-NL63, HCoV-OC43 and HCoV-229E.

CD4+ T cells that had been cultured provided DNA sequenced with the Oncomine TCR Beta short-read assay. TCRdb itself ran the PCR reads through MiXCR, one entry per CDR3 protein. This table has roughly 9,800 distinct CDR3 sequences, approximately 59% appearing once. CDR1 and CDR2 from the germline V gene are LNHNV and YYDKDF (reference sequence). V was trimmed by 2 bases and J by 1 base, leaving 20 bases between them. The CDR3 length is 18 residues. Treatment described: approximately 9-day PBMC culture with coronavirus spike peptide pools or control peptides (ViraFEST assay). Peptide pools at 9.5 to 10 ug/ml stimulated approximately 2 million PBMCs per well with 10 IU/ml IL-2. With respect to this clonotype: The antigen remains undetermined.

The chain uses TRBV15 and TRBJ1-1; D uncertain. Sequencing was done on a sample of CD4+ T cells from blood, cultured in vitro. This TCR was sampled from a human donor who had recovered from COVID-19. Here the CDR3 DNA reads TGTGCCACCAGCAGAAACCCCTCGCTCGCCGGGCAGAACACTGAAGCTTTCTTT. Protein: CATSRNPSLAGQNTEAFF.